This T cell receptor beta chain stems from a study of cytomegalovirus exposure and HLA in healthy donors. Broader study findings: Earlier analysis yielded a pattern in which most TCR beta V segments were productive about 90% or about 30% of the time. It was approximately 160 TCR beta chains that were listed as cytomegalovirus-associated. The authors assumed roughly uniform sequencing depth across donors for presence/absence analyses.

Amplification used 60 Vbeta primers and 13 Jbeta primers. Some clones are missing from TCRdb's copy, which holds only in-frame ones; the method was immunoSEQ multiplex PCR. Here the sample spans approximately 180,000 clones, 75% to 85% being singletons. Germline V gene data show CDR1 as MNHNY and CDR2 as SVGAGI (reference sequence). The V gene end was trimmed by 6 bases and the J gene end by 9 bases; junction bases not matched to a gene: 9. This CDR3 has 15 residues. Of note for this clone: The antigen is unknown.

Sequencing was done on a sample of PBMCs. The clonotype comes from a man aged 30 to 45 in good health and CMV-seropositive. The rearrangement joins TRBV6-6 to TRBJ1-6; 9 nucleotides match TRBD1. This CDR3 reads CASSQDRGTGSPLHF. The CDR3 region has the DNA TGTGCCAGCAGCCAGGACAGGGGTACAGGTTCACCCCTCCACTTT.